The rows below give T cell receptor beta chains drawn from one sample of a study of persistence of HIV-infected CD4 T cells. Their antigens are not known. Data came from immunoSEQ multiplex PCR; TCRdb stores just in-frame clones and leaves some out. The table has about 39,000 clones, 85% to 90% seen once. Sample: cultured CD4+ T cells from PBMCs, taken from a patient who received antiretroviral therapy. All receptors derive from an adult with HIV. The donor label of this sample is uncertain. CDR3s include the opening cysteine and the closing phenylalanine or tryptophan. D genes are given only for firm matches. Rows give clone size only sometimes, using once, few, many, or a class for an expanded clone.

TRBJ1-6,NA,TRBV6-1,NA,CASSVEVNSYNSPLHF,TGTGCCAGCAGTGTGGAGGTTAACTCCTATAATTCACCCCTCCACTTT
TRBJ2-3,NA,TRBV3-1/TRBV3-2,NA,CASSHILGTDTQYF,TGTGCCAGCAGCCATATCCTGGGGACAGATACGCAGTATTTT
TRBJ2-3,NA,TRBV6-4,NA,CASSDVVLGGTDTQYF,TGTGCCAGCAGTGACGTAGTCCTCGGGGGCACAGATACGCAGTATTTT
TRBJ1-6,NA,TRBV6-5,NA,CASSSRQISPLHF,TGTGCCAGCAGTTCGCGTCAGATCTCACCCCTCCACTTT
TRBJ2-5,NA,TRBV10-2,NA,CASSPDGETQYF,TGCGCCAGCAGTCCTGACGGGGAGACCCAGTACTTC
TRBJ2-7,TRBD2,TRBV7-2,NA,CASSPRTSGALYEQYF,TGTGCCAGCAGCCCCCGGACTAGCGGGGCCCTCTACGAGCAGTACTTC
TRBJ2-7,TRBD1,TRBV28,NA,CASSFPGQTYEQYF,TGTGCCAGCAGTTTTCCGGGACAGACCTACGAGCAGTACTTC
TRBJ2-1,NA,TRBV2,NA,CASSVLEDNEQFF,TGTGCCAGCAGTGTGCTGGAGGACAATGAGCAGTTCTTC
TRBJ2-7,TRBD1,TRBV5-1,NA,CASSFGPGQGNEQYF,TGCGCCAGCAGCTTTGGTCCGGGACAGGGGAACGAGCAGTACTTC
TRBJ1-3,TRBD1,TRBV5-1,NA,CASSFGRGTGSGNTIYF,TGCGCCAGCAGCTTCGGTCGGGGGACAGGCTCTGGAAACACCATATATTTT
TRBJ1-5,NA,TRBV21-1,NA,CASSFKGASNQPQHF,TGTGCCAGCAGCTTCAAGGGGGCGAGCAATCAGCCCCAGCATTTT
TRBJ2-1,NA,TRBV18,NA,CASSPGSPEQFF,TGTGCCAGCTCACCAGGGTCCCCGGAGCAGTTCTTC
TRBJ2-6,NA,TRBV5-1,NA,CASSSREAFGANVLTF,TGCGCCAGCAGCAGCAGGGAGGCTTTTGGGGCCAACGTCCTGACTTTC
TRBJ2-5,NA,TRBV6-5,NA,CASSYSASLQETQYF,TGTGCCAGCAGTTACTCGGCCAGCTTACAAGAGACCCAGTACTTC
TRBJ2-3,TRBD2,TRBV7-3,NA,CASSLKPSGRLAGGPDTQYF,TGTGCCAGCAGCTTAAAGCCCTCGGGACGACTAGCGGGGGGGCCAGATACGCAGTATTTT
TRBJ2-2,TRBD1,TRBV6-6,NA,CASRDRTNTGELFF,TGTGCCAGCAGGGACAGGACGAACACCGGGGAGCTGTTTTTT
TRBJ2-3,TRBD2,TRBV27,once,CASSFTGLAGGFTDTQYF,TGTGCCAGCAGTTTCACAGGACTAGCGGGGGGCTTCACAGATACGCAGTATTTT
TRBJ2-7,NA,TRBV7-9,NA,CASSLVRAGGFSSYEQYF,TGTGCCAGCAGCTTAGTAAGGGCCGGGGGCTTTAGCTCCTACGAGCAGTACTTC
TRBJ2-7,TRBD1,TRBV27,NA,CASSYSRQGARDEQYF,TGTGCCAGCAGTTATTCGAGACAGGGGGCGCGGGACGAGCAGTACTTC
TRBJ2-2,TRBD1,TRBV6-5,NA,CASSYVTGAGELFF,TGTGCCAGCAGTTACGTGACAGGGGCCGGGGAGCTGTTTTTT
TRBJ2-7,TRBD1,TRBV28,NA,CASRTGGFHEQYF,TGTGCCAGCAGAACAGGGGGCTTCCACGAGCAGTACTTC
TRBJ2-3,TRBD2,TRBV6-5,NA,CASSSGLARDTQYF,TGTGCCAGCAGCTCGGGACTAGCTCGAGATACGCAGTATTTT
TRBJ1-2,NA,TRBV6-5,NA,CASSSQGTYGYTF,TGTGCCAGCAGTTCGCAGGGGACCTATGGCTACACCTTC
TRBJ2-5,TRBD1,TRBV5-1,NA,CASRPPGGGETQYF,TGCGCCAGCAGACCACCAGGGGGCGGGGAGACCCAGTACTTC
TRBJ2-7,NA,TRBV28,NA,CASSTGDATVYEQYF,TGTGCCAGCAGTACCGGTGACGCAACCGTTTACGAGCAGTACTTC
TRBJ2-5,NA,TRBV6-5,NA,CASGTVTQYF,TGTGCCAGCGGCACGGTGACCCAGTACTTC
TRBJ1-6,NA,TRBV6-4,NA,CASSGDGNNSPLHF,TGTGCCAGCAGCGGAGACGGGAATAATTCACCCCTCCACTTT
TRBJ1-2,NA,TRBV6-5,NA,CASSYRPTRDGYTF,TGTGCCAGCAGTTACCGACCTACTCGGGATGGCTACACCTTC
TRBJ2-7,NA,TRBV3-1/TRBV3-2,NA,CASSQNYEQYF,TGTGCCAGCAGCCAAAACTACGAGCAGTACTTC
TRBJ2-3,NA,TRBV15,NA,CATSREAPPDTQYF,TGTGCCACCAGCAGGGAGGCCCCCCCCGATACGCAGTATTTT
TRBJ2-7,NA,TRBV2,few,CASSEATGSYEQYF,TGTGCCAGCAGTGAAGCGACAGGCTCCTACGAGCAGTACTTC